The 8 T cell receptor beta chains below come from one sample, sequenced in a study of blood T cell repertoires in COVID-19. Assay: immunoSEQ multiplex PCR; the TCRdb copy retains only in-frame clones and omits some. The sample lists 280,000 or so clones, approximately 91% occurring once. The specimen was peripheral blood. All receptors derive from a woman in her fifties or sixties with acute or convalescent COVID-19.

The V gene is TRBV7-3, the J gene TRBJ1-1; a possible D gene is TRBD1 (5 bases). In germline, CDR1 is SGHTA, CDR2 FQGTGA. The CDR3 is 12 residues long. V gave up 5 bases and J gave up 10 bases, with 14 bases separating them. CDR3 region: CASSPGRVGAFF. The CDR3 region has the DNA TGTGCCAGCAGCCCAGGGAGGGTCGGAGCTTTCTTT.

In its sample, this clone was seen once. The rearrangement joins TRBV6-5 to TRBJ1-3; D gene ambiguous. This CDR3 comprises 14 residues. CDR1 MNHEY and CDR2 SVGAGI come from the germline V gene. Trimming shortened V by 7 bases and J by 0 bases, and 10 bases separated the two germline ends. The CDR3 is CASMAASSGNTIYF. As DNA, the CDR3 is TGTGCCAGCATGGCGGCCTCCTCTGGAAACACCATATATTTT.

This clone was found a few times. The CDR3, as DNA: TGTGCCATCAGTGTGCTTAACCGTTGGACTAGCGGGAGGGATACAGATACGCAGTATTTT. Translation gives CAISVLNRWTSGRDTDTQYF. The chain is built from TRBV10-3 and TRBJ2-3; TRBD2 matches 15 bases. This CDR3 has 20 residues. In germline, CDR1 is ENHRY, CDR2 SYGVKD. J was trimmed by 3 bases and V by 4 bases; bases with no gene match: 14.

This chain links TRBV27 with TRBJ2-4; possible D gene TRBD1, 6 bases. Germline V gives CDR1 MNHEY, CDR2 SMNVEV (reference sequence). The CDR3 contains 16 residues. The germline V and J ends were trimmed by 5 bases and 5 bases, with 19 bases remaining between them. The CDR3 sequence is CASSRKQGRSQNIQYF. CDR3 DNA: TGTGCCAGCAGTCGAAAACAGGGTAGGAGTCAAAACATTCAGTACTTC.

The chain combines TRBV5-6 with TRBJ2-3; 8 nucleotides line up with TRBD1. The CDR3 is 15 amino acids. J lost 3 bases, V lost 3 bases, and 6 bases had no gene match. In germline, CDR1 is SGHDT, CDR2 YYEEEE. DNA for the CDR3: TGTGCCAGCAGCTCACTGGACAGGGCGACAGATACGCAGTATTTT. The encoded protein is CASSSLDRATDTQYF.

The chain joins TRBV28 to TRBJ1-5; the match to TRBD1 covers 10 bases. Germline assignment: CDR1 MDHEN and CDR2 SYDVKM. This CDR3 has 16 amino acids. V dropped 7 bases and J dropped 4; count of bases not matched to a gene: 10. CDR3: CASILLGQGKNQPQHF. The CDR3 coding sequence is TGTGCCAGCATCCTTCTGGGACAGGGGAAGAATCAGCCCCAGCATTTT.

The CDR3 region is CASSANIAGAFVDEQFF. Here the CDR3 DNA reads TGTGCCAGCTCCGCGAATATAGCGGGAGCTTTTGTTGATGAGCAGTTCTTC. The chain joins TRBV18 to TRBJ2-1, with 9 bases aligning to TRBD2. The CDR3 sequence is 17 residues long. Germline V gene data show CDR1 as KGHSH and CDR2 as LQKENI. J was trimmed by 8 bases and V by 6 bases; bases with no gene match: 17.

The chain links TRBV27 to TRBJ2-7, with 9 bases lining up with TRBD1. From germline, CDR1 is MNHEY and CDR2 SMNVEV (reference sequence). V was pared by 1 base and J by 3 bases, with 4 bases of the junction left unmatched. This CDR3 comprises 15 residues. The CDR3 region is CASSLYPGQGYEQYF. The DNA for the CDR3 is TGTGCCAGCAGTTTATACCCGGGACAGGGCTACGAGCAGTACTTC.